Sequencing of this T cell receptor (beta chain) was carried out in a study of shared T cell receptors in the human thymus. Method: immunoSEQ multiplex PCR; TCRdb's copy keeps in-frame clones and lacks some. Of 500,000 to 750,000 clones in the sample, 88% were seen once. Germline V gives CDR1 LGHNA, CDR2 YSLEER. V lost 2 bases and J lost 13; bases outside the gene matches: 16. The CDR3 loop spans 17 amino acids. These data also featured in a second study, about human thymus T cells. That work adds: Thymic tissue was derived from resections collected during corrective heart surgery. Gene usage for V and J segments appeared biased in thymic and blood repertoires.

This chain uses TRBV4-3 with TRBJ2-7; 14 bases are a match to TRBD2. Input material: thymocytes. This TCR came from a boy less than two years old with a congenital heart defect. The CDR3 is CASSQNNTSGTSGSIYF. The CDR3, as DNA: TGCGCCAGCAGCCAAAATAATACCTCCGGGACTAGCGGGAGCATCTACTTC.